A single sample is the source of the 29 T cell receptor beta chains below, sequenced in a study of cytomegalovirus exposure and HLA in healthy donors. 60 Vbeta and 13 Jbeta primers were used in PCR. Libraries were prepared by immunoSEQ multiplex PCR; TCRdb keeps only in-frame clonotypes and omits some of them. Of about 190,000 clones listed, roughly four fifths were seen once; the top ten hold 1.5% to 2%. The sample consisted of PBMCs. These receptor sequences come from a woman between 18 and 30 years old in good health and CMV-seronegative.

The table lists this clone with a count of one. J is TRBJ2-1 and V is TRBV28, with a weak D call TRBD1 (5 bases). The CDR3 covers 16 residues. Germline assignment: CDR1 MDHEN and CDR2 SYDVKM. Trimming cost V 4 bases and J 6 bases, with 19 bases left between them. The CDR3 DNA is TGTGCCAGCAGTTCCTCTGAGGAAGGGGTCGGCAATGAGCAGTTCTTC. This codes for CASSSSEEGVGNEQFF. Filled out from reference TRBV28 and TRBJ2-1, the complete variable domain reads DVKVTQSSRYLVKRTGEKVFLECVQDMDHENMFWYRQDPGLGLRLIYFSYDVKMKEKGDIPEGYSVSREKKERFSLILESASTNQTSMYLCASSSSEEGVGNEQFFGPGTRLTVL.

The CDR3 nucleotides read TGTGCCACCAGCAGAGATCCAACAGATACGCAGTATTTT. This encodes CATSRDPTDTQYF. The gene calls are TRBV15 and TRBJ2-3; D not resolved. Trimming took 0 bases from V and 3 from J, leaving 4 bases between them. Germline V gene sequence: CDR1 LNHNV, CDR2 YYDKDF (reference sequence). The CDR3 contains 13 residues.

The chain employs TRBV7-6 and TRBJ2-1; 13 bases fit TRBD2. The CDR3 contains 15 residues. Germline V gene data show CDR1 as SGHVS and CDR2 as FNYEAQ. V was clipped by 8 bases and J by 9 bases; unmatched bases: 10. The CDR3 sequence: CASYPRTSGSSEQFF. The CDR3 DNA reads TGTGCCAGCTATCCCAGGACTAGCGGGAGTAGTGAGCAGTTCTTC.

CDR3 bases: TGTGCCAGCAGTTTATCGGAGCCCGGGCTAGCGGGAGTGGCCGGGGAGCTGTTTTTT. Translation gives CASSLSEPGLAGVAGELFF. J is TRBJ2-2 and V is TRBV27, with 10 bases lining up with TRBD2. The J segment lost 6 bases and the V segment lost 0 bases, leaving 13 bases of the junction unmatched. The V gene's germline CDR1 is MNHEY and CDR2 SMNVEV (reference sequence). The CDR3 has 19 amino acids.

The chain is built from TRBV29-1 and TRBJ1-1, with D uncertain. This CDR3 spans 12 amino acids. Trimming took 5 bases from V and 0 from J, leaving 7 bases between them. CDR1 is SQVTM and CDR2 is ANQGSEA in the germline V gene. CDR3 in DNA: TGCAGCGTTATACAGATGAACACTGAAGCTTTCTTT. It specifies CSVIQMNTEAFF.

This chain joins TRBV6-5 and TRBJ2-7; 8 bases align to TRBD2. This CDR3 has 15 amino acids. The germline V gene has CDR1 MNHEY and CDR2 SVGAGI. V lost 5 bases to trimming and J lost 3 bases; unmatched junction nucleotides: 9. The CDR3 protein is CASSPGTRLHYEQYF. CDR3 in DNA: TGTGCCAGCAGTCCTGGGACTAGGCTACACTACGAGCAGTACTTC.

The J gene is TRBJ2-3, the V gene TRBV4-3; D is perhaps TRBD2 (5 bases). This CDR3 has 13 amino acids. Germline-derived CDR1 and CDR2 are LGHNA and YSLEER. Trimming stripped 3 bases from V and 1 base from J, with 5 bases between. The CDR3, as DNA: TGCGCCAGCAGCCAGAGGGGCACAGATACGCAGTATTTT. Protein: CASSQRGTDTQYF.

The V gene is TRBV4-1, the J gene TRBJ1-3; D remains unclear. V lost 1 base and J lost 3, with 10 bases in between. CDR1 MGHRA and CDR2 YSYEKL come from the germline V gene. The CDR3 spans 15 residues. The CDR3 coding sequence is TGCGCCAGCAGCCAAGTCTCCGCGGATGGAAACACCATATATTTT. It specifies CASSQVSADGNTIYF.

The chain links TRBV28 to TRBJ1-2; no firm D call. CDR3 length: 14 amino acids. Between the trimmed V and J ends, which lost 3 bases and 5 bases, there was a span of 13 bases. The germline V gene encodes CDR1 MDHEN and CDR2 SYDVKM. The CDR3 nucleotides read TGTGCCAGCAGTTTCGCGGGGAGACGGTATGGCTACACCTTC. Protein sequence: CASSFAGRRYGYTF.

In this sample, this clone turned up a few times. CDR3 DNA sequence: TGTGCCAGCAGCTACAGGTATGGAGGCTACACCTTC. Translation gives CASSYRYGGYTF. V is TRBV5-6 and J is TRBJ1-2, with D possibly being TRBD1 (5 bases). Per germline, CDR1 SGHDT and CDR2 YYEEEE. Trimming left V 3 bases short and J 8 bases short, with 11 bases between. The CDR3 runs 12 residues.

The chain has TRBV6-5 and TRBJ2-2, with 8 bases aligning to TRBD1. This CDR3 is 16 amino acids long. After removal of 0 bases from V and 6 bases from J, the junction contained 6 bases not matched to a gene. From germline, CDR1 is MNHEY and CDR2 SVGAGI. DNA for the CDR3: TGTGCCAGCAGTTACTCGATAAACAGGGGGGCCGGGGAGCTGTTTTTT. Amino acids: CASSYSINRGAGELFF.

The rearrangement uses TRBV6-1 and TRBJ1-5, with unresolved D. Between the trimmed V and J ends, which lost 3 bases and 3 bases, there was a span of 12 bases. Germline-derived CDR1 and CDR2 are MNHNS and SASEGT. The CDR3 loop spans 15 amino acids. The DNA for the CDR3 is TGTGCCAGCAGTGACAGACAACTGTTCAATCAGCCCCAGCATTTT. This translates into CASSDRQLFNQPQHF.

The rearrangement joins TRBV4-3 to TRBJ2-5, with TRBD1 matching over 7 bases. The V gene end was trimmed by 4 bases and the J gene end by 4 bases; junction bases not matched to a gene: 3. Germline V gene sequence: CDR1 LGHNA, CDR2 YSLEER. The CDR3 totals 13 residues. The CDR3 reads CASSRRQGETQYF. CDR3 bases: TGCGCCAGCAGCCGCCGACAGGGAGAGACCCAGTACTTC.

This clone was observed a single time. CDR3 sequence: CASGLRQILRPQYV. The CDR3 bases are TGTGCTAGTGGTTTAAGACAGATTCTACGGCCGCAGTACGTC. The chain has TRBV12-5 and TRBJ2-7; the D gene is possibly TRBD1 (5 bases). Germline CDR1 LGHNT, CDR2 FRNRAP. The V and J ends lost 3 bases and 9 bases respectively, with 18 bases between them. The length of the CDR3 is 14 residues.

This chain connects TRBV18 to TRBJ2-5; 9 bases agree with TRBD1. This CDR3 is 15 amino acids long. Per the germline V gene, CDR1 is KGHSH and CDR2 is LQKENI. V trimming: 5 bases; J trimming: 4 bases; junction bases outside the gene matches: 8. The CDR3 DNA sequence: TGTGCCAGCTCATCGCACAGGGGGCCTGGAGAGACCCAGTACTTC. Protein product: CASSSHRGPGETQYF.

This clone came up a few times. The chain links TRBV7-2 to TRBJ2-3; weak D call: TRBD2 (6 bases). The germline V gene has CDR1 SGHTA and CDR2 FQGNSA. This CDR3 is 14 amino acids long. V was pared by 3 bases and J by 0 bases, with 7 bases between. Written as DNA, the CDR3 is TGTGCCAGCAGCTTCGGGGGTAGCACAGATACGCAGTATTTT. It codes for CASSFGGSTDTQYF.

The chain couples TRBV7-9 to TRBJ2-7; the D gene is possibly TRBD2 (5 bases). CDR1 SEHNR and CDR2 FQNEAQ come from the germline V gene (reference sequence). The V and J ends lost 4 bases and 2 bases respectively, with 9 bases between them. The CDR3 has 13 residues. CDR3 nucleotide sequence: TGTGCCAGCAGCTCTACACTAGCCTACGAGCAGTACGTC. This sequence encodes CASSSTLAYEQYV.

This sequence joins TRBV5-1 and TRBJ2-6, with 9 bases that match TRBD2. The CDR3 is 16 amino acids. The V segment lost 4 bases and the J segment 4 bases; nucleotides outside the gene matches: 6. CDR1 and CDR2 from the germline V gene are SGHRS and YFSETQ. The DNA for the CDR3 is TGCGCCAGCAGCCTTCTAGCGGGACCCGGGGCCAACGTCCTGACTTTC. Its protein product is CASSLLAGPGANVLTF.

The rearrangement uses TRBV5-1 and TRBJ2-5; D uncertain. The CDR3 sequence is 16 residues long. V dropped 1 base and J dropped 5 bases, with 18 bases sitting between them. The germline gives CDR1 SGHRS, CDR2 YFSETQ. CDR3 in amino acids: CASSLLGDGGQETQYF. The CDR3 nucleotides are TGCGCCAGCAGCTTGTTAGGCGACGGTGGGCAGGAGACCCAGTACTTC.

This CDR3 is CASSLWVGGVSGNTIYF. The CDR3 region has the DNA TGTGCCAGCAGTTTATGGGTAGGGGGCGTCTCTGGAAACACCATATATTTT. This chain joins TRBV28 and TRBJ1-3, with TRBD1 identical over 7 bases. V trimming: 0 bases; J trimming: 0 bases; junction bases outside the gene matches: 5. The CDR3 extends over 17 amino acids. CDR1 MDHEN and CDR2 SYDVKM come from the germline V gene.

CDR3 in DNA: TGTGCAAGTCGCTTAAAGGGGCTGGGATACAATGAGCAGTTCTTC. This codes for CASRLKGLGYNEQFF. The chain links TRBV12-2 to TRBJ2-1; the D call in the table, TRBD1, was not verified against the DNA. TRBV12-2 corresponds to a pseudogene. The CDR3 contains 15 residues.

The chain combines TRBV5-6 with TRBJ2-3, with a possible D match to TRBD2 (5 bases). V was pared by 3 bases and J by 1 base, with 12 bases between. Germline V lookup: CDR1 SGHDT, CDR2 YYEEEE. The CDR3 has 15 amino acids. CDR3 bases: TGTGCCAGCAGCTGGGATTGGCGGGGCACAGATACGCAGTATTTT. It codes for CASSWDWRGTDTQYF.

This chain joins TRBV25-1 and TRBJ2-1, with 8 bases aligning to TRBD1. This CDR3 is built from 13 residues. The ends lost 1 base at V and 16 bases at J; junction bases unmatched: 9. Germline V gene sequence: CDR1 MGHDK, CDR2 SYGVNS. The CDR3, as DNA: TGTGCCAGCAGTGAATTCTTTACAGGGGGTTCCTTCTTC. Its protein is CASSEFFTGGSFF. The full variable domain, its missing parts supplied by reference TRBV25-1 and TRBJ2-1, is EADIYQTPRYLVIGTGKKITLECSQTMGHDKMYWYQQDPGMELHLIHYSYGVNSTEKGDLSSESTVSRIRTEHFPLTLESARPSHTSQYLCASSEFFTGGSFFGPGTRLTVL.

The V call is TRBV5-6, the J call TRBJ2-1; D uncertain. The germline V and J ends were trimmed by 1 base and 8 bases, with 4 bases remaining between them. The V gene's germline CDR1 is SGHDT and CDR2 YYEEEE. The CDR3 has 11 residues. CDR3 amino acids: CASSLNYEQFF. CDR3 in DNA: TGTGCCAGCAGCTTGAACTATGAGCAGTTCTTC.

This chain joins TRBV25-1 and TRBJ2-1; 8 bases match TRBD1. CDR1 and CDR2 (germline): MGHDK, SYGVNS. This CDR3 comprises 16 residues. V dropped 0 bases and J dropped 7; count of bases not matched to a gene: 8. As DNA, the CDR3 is TGTGCCAGCAGTGAATATGTCAGGGGGCCGTGTAATGAGCAGTTCTTC. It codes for CASSEYVRGPCNEQFF.

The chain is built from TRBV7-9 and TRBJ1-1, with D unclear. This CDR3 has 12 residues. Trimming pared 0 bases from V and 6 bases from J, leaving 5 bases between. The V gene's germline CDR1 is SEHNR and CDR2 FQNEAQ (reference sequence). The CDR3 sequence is CASSLARAEAFF. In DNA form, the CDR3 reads TGTGCCAGCAGCTTAGCGCGGGCTGAAGCTTTCTTT.

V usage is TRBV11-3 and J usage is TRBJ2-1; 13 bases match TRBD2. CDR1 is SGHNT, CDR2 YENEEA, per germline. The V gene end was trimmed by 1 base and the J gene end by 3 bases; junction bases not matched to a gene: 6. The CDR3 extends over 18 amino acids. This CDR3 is CASSLVRWTSGGYNEQFF. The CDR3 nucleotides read TGTGCCAGCAGCTTAGTCCGTTGGACTAGCGGGGGCTACAATGAGCAGTTCTTC. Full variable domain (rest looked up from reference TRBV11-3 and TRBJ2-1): EAGVVQSPRYKIIEKKQPVAFWCNPISGHNTLYWYLQNLGQGPELLIRYENEEAVDDSQLPKDRFSAERLKGVDSTLKIQPAELGDSAVYLCASSLVRWTSGGYNEQFFGPGTRLTVL.

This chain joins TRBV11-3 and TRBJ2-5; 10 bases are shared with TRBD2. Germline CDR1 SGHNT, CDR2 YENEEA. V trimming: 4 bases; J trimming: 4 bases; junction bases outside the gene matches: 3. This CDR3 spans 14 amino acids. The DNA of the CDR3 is TGTGCCAGCAGCTATACTAGCGGGATAGAGACCCAGTACTTC. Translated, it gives CASSYTSGIETQYF. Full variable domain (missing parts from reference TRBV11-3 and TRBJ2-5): EAGVVQSPRYKIIEKKQPVAFWCNPISGHNTLYWYLQNLGQGPELLIRYENEEAVDDSQLPKDRFSAERLKGVDSTLKIQPAELGDSAVYLCASSYTSGIETQYFGPGTRLLVL.

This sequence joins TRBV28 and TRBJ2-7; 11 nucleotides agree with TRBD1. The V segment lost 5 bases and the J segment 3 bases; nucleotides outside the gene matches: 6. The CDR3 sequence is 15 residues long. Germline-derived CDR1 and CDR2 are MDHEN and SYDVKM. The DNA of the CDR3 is TGTGCCAGCAGTCGGGACAGGGGGGTACTCTACGAGCAGTACTTC. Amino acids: CASSRDRGVLYEQYF.